This passage covers 25 T cell receptor beta chains from one sample sequenced in a study of beta chain features in type 1 diabetes. The authors reverse transcribed all of the isolated RNA, so sequencing captured expressed TCRB transcripts. The protocol was immunoSEQ multiplex PCR, while the TCRdb copy is restricted to in-frame clones and leaves out a portion. Seen here are 250,000 to 350,000 clones, 11% to 15% observed once, and the top ten hold about 6.6%. The sample was central memory CD4+ T cells from blood. The receptors were sampled from a man younger than 40 in good health.

CDR3 amino acids: CASSPGAGGPYEQYF. The CDR3 DNA reads TGTGCCAGCAGCCCCGGTGCAGGGGGTCCCTACGAGCAGTACTTC. V usage is TRBV5-4 and J usage is TRBJ2-7; the match to TRBD1 covers 7 bases. The CDR3 covers 15 residues. Germline CDR1 SGHNT, CDR2 YYREEE (reference sequence). Trimming at V came to 4 bases and at J to 2 bases, leaving 9 bases not matched to a gene.

This clone was picked up a small number of times. The rearrangement links TRBV6-5 to TRBJ2-5; no reliable D call. Germline V lookup: CDR1 MNHEY, CDR2 SVGAGI. The V end was cut by 7 bases, the J end by 2 bases, with 14 bases between. This CDR3 has 14 residues. In DNA, the CDR3 is TGTGCCAGCAAGCTAGTTTTGTCGCAAGAGACCCAGTACTTC. Translation gives CASKLVLSQETQYF.

This clone was found a few times. The rearrangement joins TRBV7-9 to TRBJ2-5, with 8 bases that match TRBD1. The V and J ends lost 4 bases and 5 bases, in that order; junction bases with no gene match: 9. Germline CDR1 is SEHNR and CDR2 is FQNEAQ (reference sequence). The CDR3 totals 15 residues. The DNA of the CDR3 is TGTGCCAGCAGCTCGTACGACAGGGGCAGGGAGACCCAGTACTTC. Translation: CASSSYDRGRETQYF.

There are a few counts of this clone. The chain employs TRBV4-3 and TRBJ2-7; 7 nucleotides agree with TRBD1. With V trimmed by 4 bases and J by 0 bases, 15 bases remained unmatched. The CDR3 has 18 residues. Per germline, CDR1 LGHNA and CDR2 YSLEER. CDR3 protein: CASSLSLGWDRSSYEQYF. The CDR3 DNA reads as TGCGCCAGCAGCCTAAGTTTGGGCTGGGACAGAAGCTCCTACGAGCAGTACTTC.

This clone occurred a few times. The V gene is TRBV7-3, the J gene TRBJ2-5, with 8 nucleotides matching TRBD2. The CDR3 spans 15 residues. V dropped 6 bases and J dropped 2; count of bases not matched to a gene: 8. Germline V CDR1 and CDR2: SGHTA, FQGTGA. The CDR3 reads CASSPRTSPQETQYF. The CDR3 DNA reads TGTGCCAGCAGTCCCCGGACTAGCCCTCAAGAGACCCAGTACTTC.

This clone was seen a few times. The genes are TRBV4-3 and TRBJ2-2; D call uncertain. There are 14 residues in the CDR3. Germline assignment: CDR1 LGHNA and CDR2 YSLEER. V was pared by 0 bases and J by 9 bases, with 11 bases between. The CDR3 bases are TGCGCCAGCAGCCAAGAATATAGTCGCCGGGAGCTGTTTTTT. The encoded protein is CASSQEYSRRELFF.

V is TRBV7-7 and J is TRBJ2-3; possibly TRBD2 for D (5 bases). V was clipped by 4 bases and J by 5 bases, with 13 bases between them. Germline CDR1 and CDR2: SSHAT and FNYEAQ (reference sequence). There are 14 residues in the CDR3. As DNA, the CDR3 is TGTGCCAGCAGCTCCCTGGGGAGACTAGATACGCAGTATTTT. This codes for CASSSLGRLDTQYF.

This clone was counted ten times or more. V gene TRBV15 combines with J gene TRBJ2-3; 8 bases line up with TRBD2. Looked up from germline, CDR1 is LNHNV and CDR2 is YYDKDF (reference sequence). CDR3 size: 14 residues. J gave up 2 bases and V 5 bases, and 3 bases lay outside the gene matches. CDR3: CATSVAGYTDTQYF. The CDR3 bases are TGTGCCACCAGCGTAGCGGGGTACACAGATACGCAGTATTTT.

This clone was counted only a few times. The chain combines TRBV5-6 with TRBJ1-1; weak D call: TRBD1 (5 bases). The CDR3 is 15 amino acids. CDR1 is SGHDT and CDR2 is YYEEEE in the germline V gene. The V gene lost 1 base and the J gene lost 5 bases, with 15 bases spanning the gap. The CDR3 is CASSLMGRGSTEAFF. For the CDR3, the DNA is TGTGCCAGCAGCTTGATGGGGCGCGGGTCAACTGAAGCTTTCTTT.

This clone was counted ten times or more. The chain uses TRBV23-1 and TRBJ2-7, with 10 bases lining up with TRBD1. TRBV23-1 is recorded as an ORF, its role being uncertain. Trimming cost V 4 bases and J 2 bases; bases outside gene matches: 8. The CDR3 spans 16 residues. The CDR3 nucleotides are TGCGCCAGCAGTCCTAGGGACAGGGGCAATACCTACGAGCAGTACGTC. Its protein product is CASSPRDRGNTYEQYV.

The V call is TRBV5-1, the J call TRBJ2-3, with 8 bases aligning to TRBD2. With V trimmed by 0 bases and J by 2 bases, 5 bases remained unmatched. This CDR3 region has 16 residues. CDR1 and CDR2 from the germline V gene are SGHRS and YFSETQ. The CDR3 protein is CASSLALSGTTDTQYF. The CDR3 DNA reads TGCGCCAGCAGCTTGGCCCTTAGCGGGACCACAGATACGCAGTATTTT.

This clone was picked up a small number of times. This chain joins TRBV10-1 and TRBJ2-7; D is unclear. The V end was cut by 3 bases, the J end by 3 bases, with 12 bases between. The CDR3 is 14 residues long. Looked up from germline, CDR1 is WNHNN and CDR2 is SYGVQD (reference sequence). The CDR3 DNA reads as TGCGCCAGCAGTGAATCCGGCAGTTACTACGAGCAGTACTTC. Its protein product is CASSESGSYYEQYF.

V and J are TRBV4-3 and TRBJ2-3, with 8 bases that match TRBD2. The CDR3 consists of 15 residues. J was trimmed by 2 bases and V by 10 bases; bases with no gene match: 11. Germline values: CDR1 LGHNA, CDR2 YSLEER. The CDR3 DNA reads as TGCGCCACCTCATTAGCGGGAATAGCCACAGATACGCAGTATTTT. As protein: CATSLAGIATDTQYF.

The V call is TRBV4-3, the J call TRBJ2-3; TRBD2 aligns across 8 bases. The CDR3 covers 16 residues. With 0 bases clipped from V and 3 bases from J, the junction kept 5 bases outside the gene matches. In germline, CDR1 is LGHNA, CDR2 YSLEER. CDR3: CASSQDERGTTDTQYF. The DNA of the CDR3 is TGCGCCAGCAGCCAAGATGAGCGGGGGACTACAGATACGCAGTATTTT.

This clone was detected only a few times. The chain combines TRBV6-5 with TRBJ1-2; 8 bases are shared with TRBD1. Trimming took 2 bases from V and 6 from J; bases not matched to a gene: 5. This CDR3 spans 14 amino acids. Germline assignment: CDR1 MNHEY and CDR2 SVGAGI. The CDR3 is CASSYTGQAHGYTF. As DNA, the CDR3 is TGTGCCAGCAGTTACACGGGACAGGCCCATGGCTACACCTTC.

V and J are TRBV7-3 and TRBJ2-1, with TRBD2 as a possible D gene (6 bases). Germline V CDR1 and CDR2: SGHTA, FQGTGA. Trimming stripped 5 bases from V and 4 bases from J, with 15 bases between. The CDR3 spans 15 residues. The CDR3 region is CASSHLRREYNEQFF. The CDR3 coding sequence is TGTGCCAGCAGCCACCTTAGGAGGGAGTACAATGAGCAGTTCTTC.

This clone has just a few counts. V usage is TRBV6-1 and J usage is TRBJ1-1; 8 bases align to TRBD1. The CDR3 has 13 residues. CDR1 and CDR2 from the germline V gene are MNHNS and SASEGT. V lost 0 bases and J lost 12; bases outside the gene matches: 6. The CDR3 sequence is CASSEAVTGASFF. In nucleotides, the CDR3 is TGTGCCAGCAGTGAAGCTGTGACAGGGGCTTCTTTCTTT.

This clone was counted a few times. This sequence joins TRBV5-6 and TRBJ1-2; D not resolved. Between the trimmed V and J ends, which lost 0 bases and 7 bases, there was a span of 10 bases. The germline CDR1 and CDR2 sequences are SGHDT and YYEEEE. This CDR3 is 13 amino acids long. The CDR3 bases are TGTGCCAGCAGCTTGGTGGCGGAGAGTGGCTACACCTTC. Amino acid sequence: CASSLVAESGYTF.

The V and J genes are TRBV15 and TRBJ2-1; D is perhaps TRBD1 or TRBD2 (5 bases each). The CDR3 is 14 residues long. V lost 4 bases to trimming and J lost 10 bases, with 17 bases between them. Germline CDR1 reads LNHNV; CDR2 reads YYDKDF (reference sequence). CDR3 nucleotide sequence: TGTGCCACCAGCAAGAGGGGCAGAACGAGCGAGCAGTTCTTC. Its translation: CATSKRGRTSEQFF.

The V gene is TRBV4-3, the J gene TRBJ1-1; D uncertain. The CDR3 runs 15 residues. V was clipped by 2 bases and J by 9 bases, with 19 bases between them. Germline loops: CDR1 LGHNA, CDR2 YSLEER. The CDR3 nucleotides are TGCGCCAGCAGCCAATCGCACCTGGACGGTACTAAAGCTTTCTTT. It is translated as CASSQSHLDGTKAFF.

In its sample, this clone was seen a few times. The chain couples TRBV6-1 to TRBJ2-2; unclear D gene. The CDR3 sequence is 13 residues long. V was trimmed by 7 bases and J by 0 bases, leaving 6 bases between them. Germline CDR1 and CDR2: MNHNS and SASEGT. The CDR3 region has the DNA TGTGCCAGCAATCCCGCGAACACCGGGGAGCTGTTTTTT. Protein product: CASNPANTGELFF.

The rearrangement uses TRBV11-2 and TRBJ2-6; D is unresolved. This CDR3 is 16 amino acids long. The V gene's germline CDR1 is SGHAT and CDR2 FQNNGV. V was clipped by 1 base and J by 0 bases, with 7 bases between them. This CDR3 is CASSLVGTSGANVLTF. In nucleotides, the CDR3 is TGTGCCAGCAGCTTAGTGGGTACCTCTGGGGCCAACGTCCTGACTTTC.

This clone was counted between two and nine times. The chain uses TRBV10-1 and TRBJ2-7; TRBD1 aligns across 10 bases. The CDR3 is made up of 14 amino acids. Germline V gene data show CDR1 as WNHNN and CDR2 as SYGVQD (reference sequence). V shed 4 bases and J 6 bases; nucleotides not matched to a gene: 6. CDR3 loop: CASSGGQGGLEQYF. The CDR3 DNA sequence: TGCGCCAGCAGTGGTGGACAGGGGGGACTCGAGCAGTACTTC.

Ten or more counts support this clone. This CDR3 reads CASSRSGGGTEAFF. In DNA, the CDR3 is TGTGCCAGCAGCCGGTCGGGGGGTGGCACTGAAGCTTTCTTT. The V gene is TRBV5-4, the J gene TRBJ1-1, with a possible D match to TRBD1 (5 bases). The CDR3 is made up of 14 amino acids. Trimming took 4 bases from V and 4 from J, leaving 14 bases between them. Germline CDR1 and CDR2: SGHNT and YYREEE (reference sequence).

This chain links TRBV19 with TRBJ1-5, with D possibly matching TRBD1 (6 bases). This CDR3 spans 12 amino acids. The V end lost 7 bases, the J end lost 4 bases, and 8 bases lay between the germline ends. Germline V gene data show CDR1 as LNHDA and CDR2 as SQIVND (reference sequence). The CDR3 region has the DNA TGTGCCAGTAACAGGGTGAATCAGCCCCAGCATTTT. It yields the protein CASNRVNQPQHF.